The T cell receptor beta chain under discussion was sequenced for a study of Graves' ophthalmopathy and Graves' hyperthyroidism. Study-wide results and limits: Predictions made by the model for ophthalmopathy progression reached over 55% sensitivity and roughly 79% specificity.

Each hyperthyroidism patient was newly diagnosed, with under 2 months' duration, and aged 18 to 65. PBMCs were isolated from a roughly 10 ml sample of fresh peripheral blood. From RNA, the CDR3 regions of TCR beta chains were amplified and sequenced. The first round was an RT-PCR with HTBI primers, and the second round was a multiplex PCR. TCRdb re-called the multiplex PCR reads through MiXCR, storing one row per CDR3 protein. This sample has 400,000 to 450,000 distinct CDR3 sequences, with 20% to 25% found just once. Between the trimmed V and J ends, which lost 3 bases and 1 base, there was a span of 21 bases. Per germline, CDR1 SGHTA and CDR2 FQGNSA. The CDR3 is made up of 18 amino acids. This clonotype has a count of ten or more. Its antigen is not known.

Sequencing was carried out using peripheral blood. The TCR originated in a young woman with stable Graves' hyperthyroidism. This chain links TRBV7-2 with TRBJ2-5, with a tentative D call TRBD1 (6 bases). As DNA, the CDR3 is TGTGCCAGCAGCTTTAGGGCTCGGTCAGGCAGGGGCCAAGAGACCCAGTACTTC. Its protein product is CASSFRARSGRGQETQYF.